This record looks at one TCR beta chain sequence and its context. This clone's antigen is unknown. No base qualities exist here, and no much larger clone lies one base off it. Trimming costs V 0 bases and J 8 bases, and their ends lie 11 bases apart. The cysteine opens and the phenylalanine closes a CDR3 of 13 amino acids. Just the 39-base CDR3 DNA is kept, in frame starting at base 1. From a lookup of the germline V gene (reference sequence), CDR1 and CDR2 are SGHNT and YYREEE. Libraries were prepared through the immunoSEQ multiplex PCR assay. In the original analysis: A statistical classification framework was built for diagnosing cytomegalovirus status from the catalog of TCR beta chain sequences. TCRdb carries this immuneACCESS record with in-frame sequences only. Its versions omit some clonotypes, under half of them owing to an unresolved V gene in the studies checked, with the rest unexplained. From that table come the V and J calls and clone size; the DNA was used to work out D and trimming. This sample lists 170,000 or so clones; about 86% were detected once. Together, the top ten hold 2.8% of the sample.

These data belong to a study of cytomegalovirus exposure and HLA in healthy donors (TCRdb year 2017). About the full investigation: The roughly 650 repertoires of the first cohort and the approximately 110 validation repertoires were produced on the same platform, according to a later analysis. The aim of the study was to test whether cataloging public T cell receptors could identify signatures of past pathogen exposure. Along with the approximately 700-subject first cohort, a separate validation cohort of over a hundred different subjects was used. High-throughput TCR immunosequencing, statistical association of individual TCRs with disease status, and machine learning were combined to predict cytomegalovirus infection status. The paper as a whole reports these results and caveats: Across donors, most TCR sequences were observed very rarely, whereas some public TCRs were present in many individuals. A later analysis found that TCRs clustered in the first cohort also tended to co-occur in the roughly 110 validation repertoires, with 94% of cluster scores above 0. The authors suggested that the approach could potentially be extended to other disease states and immunological phenotypes. Cytomegalovirus status was reported to be diagnosed by the classifier with high specificity and sensitivity in both the original and validation cohorts. The study listed 150 to 200 TCR beta chains as associated with cytomegalovirus. In vitro tests confirmed that a few of the cytomegalovirus-associated TCR beta chains recognize cytomegalovirus antigens. A later analysis had no HLA typing for the validation cohort, so co-occurrence there was scored across all 110 or so repertoires.

The donors belonged to the validation cohort of about 110 subjects, which was separate from the roughly 680-subject first cohort. The sequencing sample was made of PBMCs. Rearrangement joined TRBV5-4 to TRBJ1-2, with a weak D call of TRBD1 (5 bases match). The TCR was taken from a woman aged 18-35 years in good health and CMV-seropositive. Read as DNA, the sequence is TGTGCCAGCAGCTTGGTTGGCAGGGTGGGCTACACCTTC. Translated, it reads CASSLVGRVGYTF.